This T cell receptor beta chain was observed in a study of human T cells and chemical hapten exposure. The time point is: patch test 2, 6 weeks after DPC sensitization. Specified treatment: therapeutic diphenylcyclopropenone sensitization with weekly scalp DPC. TCRdb analysed the RACE reads with MiXCR anew, one entry per CDR3 protein. This sample has more than 80,000 distinct CDR3 sequences, with under 11% found just once. The germline CDR1 and CDR2 sequences are SGHTA and FQGNSA. This CDR3 has 14 amino acids. Trimming took 1 base from V and 10 from J, leaving 14 bases between them. This clonotype has a count of ten or more.

This sequence joins TRBV7-2 and TRBJ2-1; tentatively, D is TRBD2 (5 bases). The specimen comprised whole blood, sampled in connection with sensitization to the hapten diphenylcyclopropenone (DPC). This receptor was taken from a woman in her forties or fifties with alopecia areata. Some clones in this sample may be carry-over from other donors' samples. DNA for the CDR3: TGTGCCAGCAGCTTAGGTTCGGAAGGCGGGGAGCAGTTCTTC. This sequence encodes CASSLGSEGGEQFF.